The 10 T cell receptor beta chains listed next were all sequenced from one sample in a study of T-cell reconstitution after alpha-beta-depleted transplantation in children. This sample's TCRbeta library carried unique molecular identifier barcodes. In TCRdb, the PCR reads were re-called with MiXCR into one record per CDR3 protein. The table includes 40,000 to 55,000 distinct CDR3 sequences, about 5.7% detected once. Specimen: PBMCs, mostly from graft donor cells, collected 60 days after TCRalphabeta/CD19-depleted stem cell transplant. The receptors stem from a female patient aged 2-9 years who had a stem cell transplant for aplastic anemia, so the T cells may come from the graft donor.

This clonotype was counted ten times or more. The chain joins TRBV27 to TRBJ2-3; 7 bases are a match to TRBD2. This CDR3 has 15 residues. CDR1 and CDR2 (germline): MNHEY, SMNVEV (reference sequence). Trimming removed 6 bases from V and 2 bases from J; junction bases left unmatched: 8. CDR3 in DNA: TGTGCCAGCAGCCCTCCGGGACTATCCACAGATACGCAGTATTTT. Residues: CASSPPGLSTDTQYF.

The table lists this clonotype with many counts. This chain uses TRBV5-5 with TRBJ2-2; TRBD2 is a possible D gene (7 bases). Germline V gene data show CDR1 as SGHKS and CDR2 as YYEKEE (reference sequence). The CDR3 sequence is 15 residues long. Trimming cost V 0 bases and J 5 bases, with 11 bases left between them. The CDR3 loop is CASSLEGGGTGELFF. The CDR3, as DNA: TGTGCCAGCAGCTTGGAGGGAGGGGGTACCGGGGAGCTGTTTTTT.

This clonotype was observed at least ten times. The chain has TRBV10-3 and TRBJ1-1, with D perhaps TRBD1 (5 bases). V lost 5 bases, J lost 5 bases, and 18 bases lay in between. This CDR3 region has 15 residues. Germline V gene data show CDR1 as ENHRY and CDR2 as SYGVKD. The CDR3: CAISIDYPGGTEAFF. CDR3 nucleotides: TGTGCCATCAGTATAGACTACCCCGGGGGAACTGAAGCTTTCTTT.

This clonotype was found many times. The DNA of the CDR3 is TGTGCCAGCAGCTTACTCCGTACCTCCACTGAAGCTTTCTTT. Encoded protein: CASSLLRTSTEAFF. This chain connects TRBV7-9 to TRBJ1-1; D is unclear. With 2 bases removed from V and 4 bases from J, the gap between germline ends came to 11 bases. This CDR3 contains 14 residues. The V gene's germline CDR1 is SEHNR and CDR2 FQNEAQ (reference sequence). The variable domain in full, completed from reference TRBV7-9 and TRBJ1-1, reads DTGVSQNPRHKITKRGQNVTFRCDPISEHNRLYWYRQTLGQGPEFLTYFQNEAQLEKSRLLSDRFSAERPKGSFSTLEIQRTEQGDSAMYLCASSLLRTSTEAFFGQGTRLTVV.

Notes on this clonotype: A read error may be the cause here, since a much bigger clone is one base away. The V call is TRBV18, the J call TRBJ2-5; the D is unclear. The CDR3 totals 12 residues. Germline V gene data show CDR1 as KGHSH and CDR2 as LQKENI. The V end lost 6 bases, the J end lost 0 bases, and 5 bases lay between the germline ends. The CDR3 region is CASSRYQETQYF. In DNA, the CDR3 is TGTGCCAGCTCCCGGTACCAAGAGACCCAGTACTTC. Variable domain in full (rest from reference TRBV18 and TRBJ2-5): NAGVMQNPRHLVRRRGQEARLRCSPMKGHSHVYWYRQLPEEGLKFMVYLQKENIIDESGMPKERFSAEFPKEGPSILRIQQVVRGDSAAYFCASSRYQETQYFGPGTRLLVL.

This chain uses TRBV2 with TRBJ1-6; 9 bases line up with TRBD1. V trimming: 7 bases; J trimming: 9 bases; junction bases outside the gene matches: 13. Germline lookup yields CDR1 SNHLY and CDR2 FYNNEI. The CDR3 totals 16 residues. The CDR3 is CASNLRDRARGSPLHF. The CDR3 DNA reads TGTGCCAGCAATCTCCGGGACAGGGCCAGAGGTTCACCCCTCCACTTT. The full variable domain, with the rest looked up from reference TRBV2 and TRBJ1-6, is EPEVTQTPSHQVTQMGQEVILRCVPISNHLYFYWYRQILGQKVEFLVSFYNNEISEKSEIFDDQFSVERPDGSNFTLKIRSTKLEDSAMYFCASNLRDRARGSPLHFGNGTRLTVT.

The table lists this clonotype with many counts. V is TRBV6-4 and J is TRBJ2-3; no firm D call. Germline assignment: CDR1 MRHNA and CDR2 SNTAGT. V was clipped by 2 bases and J by 0 bases, with 3 bases between them. The CDR3 has 13 residues. CDR3 DNA: TGTGCCAGCAGTGACGGGAGCACAGATACGCAGTATTTT. The encoded protein is CASSDGSTDTQYF.

This clonotype has ten or more counts. This chain uses TRBV6-6 with TRBJ1-1; 7 bases are shared with TRBD1. Germline CDR1 reads MNHNY; CDR2 reads SVGAGI (reference sequence). Trimming removed 1 base from V and 7 bases from J; junction bases left unmatched: 3. This CDR3 is built from 13 residues. CDR3 DNA sequence: TGTGCCAGCAGTTACTACGGACAGGTTGAAGCTTTCTTT. It is translated as CASSYYGQVEAFF.

This clonotype was seen repeatedly, ten times or more. The chain links TRBV18 to TRBJ1-1; D gene uncertain. Germline values: CDR1 KGHSH, CDR2 LQKENI. The CDR3 is 13 amino acids. Trimming pared 2 bases from V and 4 bases from J, leaving 8 bases between. The CDR3 nucleotides read TGTGCCAGCTCACCAGGGGAGGGCACTGAAGCTTTCTTT. Translation gives CASSPGEGTEAFF.

This clonotype was seen ten or more times. The rearrangement uses TRBV7-9 and TRBJ2-1, with D unclear. Germline V gives CDR1 SEHNR, CDR2 FQNEAQ (reference sequence). The CDR3 has 16 residues. Trimming removed 6 bases from V and 2 bases from J, with 17 bases in between. DNA for the CDR3: TGTGCCAGCAGTGTTACGGGTCTAGGGCCCTACAATGAGCAGTTCTTC. This codes for CASSVTGLGPYNEQFF.